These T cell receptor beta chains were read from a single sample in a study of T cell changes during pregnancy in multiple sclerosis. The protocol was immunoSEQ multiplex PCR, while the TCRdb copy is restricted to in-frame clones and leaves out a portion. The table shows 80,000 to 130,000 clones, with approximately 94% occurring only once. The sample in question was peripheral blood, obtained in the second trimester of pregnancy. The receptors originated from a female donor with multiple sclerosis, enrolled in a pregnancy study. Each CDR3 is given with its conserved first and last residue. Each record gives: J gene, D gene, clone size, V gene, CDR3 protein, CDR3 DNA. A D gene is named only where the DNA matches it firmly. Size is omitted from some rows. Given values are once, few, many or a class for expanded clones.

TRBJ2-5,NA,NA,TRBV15,CATSRPTQGQETQYF,TGTGCCACCAGCAGACCAACACAGGGCCAAGAGACCCAGTACTTC
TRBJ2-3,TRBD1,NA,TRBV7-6,CASKLGTGTDTQYF,TGTGCCAGCAAGTTGGGGACAGGGACAGATACGCAGTATTTT
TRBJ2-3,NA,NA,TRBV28,CASSSRGTGTDTQYF,TGTGCCAGCAGCAGCCGCGGGACAGGCACAGATACGCAGTATTTT
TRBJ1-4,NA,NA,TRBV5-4,CASSSQGRSEKLFF,TGTGCCAGCAGCTCGCAGGGAAGGAGTGAAAAACTGTTTTTT
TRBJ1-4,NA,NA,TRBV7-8,CASSLRGLDNEKLFF,TGTGCCAGCAGCTTACGAGGGCTCGATAATGAAAAACTGTTTTTT
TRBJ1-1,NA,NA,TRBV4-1,CASSQGSYRVLRTEAFF,TGCGCCAGCAGCCAAGGATCGTATAGAGTGCTGAGGACTGAAGCTTTCTTT
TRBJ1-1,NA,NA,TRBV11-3,CASSLGSGDTEAFF,TGTGCCAGCAGCTTAGGGTCAGGCGACACTGAAGCTTTCTTT
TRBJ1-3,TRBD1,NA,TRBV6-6,CASSYGTARSGNTIYF,TGTGCCAGCAGTTACGGGACAGCCAGATCAGGAAACACCATATATTTT
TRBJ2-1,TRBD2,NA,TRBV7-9,CASSLGGLAGDLNEQFF,TGTGCCAGCAGCTTAGGGGGACTAGCGGGAGATCTCAATGAGCAGTTCTTC
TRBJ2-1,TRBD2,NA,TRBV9,CASSASGRGGYNEQFF,TGTGCCAGCAGCGCGTCCGGGCGGGGGGGTTACAATGAGCAGTTCTTC
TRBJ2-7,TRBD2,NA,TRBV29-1,CSVRLAGGGEQYF,TGCAGCGTCCGACTAGCGGGAGGAGGCGAGCAGTACTTC
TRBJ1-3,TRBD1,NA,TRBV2,CASRTGTGGSLRGNTIYF,TGTGCCAGCAGAACCGGGACAGGGGGGTCTTTGAGAGGAAACACCATATATTTT
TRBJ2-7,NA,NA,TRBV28,CASSPPNRPAYEQYF,TGTGCCAGCAGTCCCCCAAACAGGCCGGCCTACGAGCAGTACTTC
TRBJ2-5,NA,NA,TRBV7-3,CASSLIGGTRETQYF,TGTGCCAGCAGCTTAATTGGGGGGACTCGCGAGACCCAGTACTTC
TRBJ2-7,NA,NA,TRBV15,CATSSRGSYEQYF,TGTGCCACCAGCAGTAGGGGGTCCTACGAGCAGTACTTC
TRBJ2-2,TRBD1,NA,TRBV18,CASSPPRTGGITGELFF,TGTGCCAGCTCACCCCCCCGGACAGGGGGCATCACCGGGGAGCTGTTTTTT
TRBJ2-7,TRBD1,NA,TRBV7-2,CASSLAGQSMPYEQYF,TGTGCCAGCAGCTTAGCGGGACAGTCGATGCCCTACGAGCAGTACTTC
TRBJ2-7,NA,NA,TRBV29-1,CSVEDGRYEQYF,TGCAGCGTTGAAGATGGCCGTTACGAGCAGTACTTC
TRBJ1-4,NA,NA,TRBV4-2,CASSPDSPGEKLFF,TGTGCCAGCAGCCCGGACAGCCCTGGGGAAAAACTGTTTTTT
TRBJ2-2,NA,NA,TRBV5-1,CASSLRDKNTGELFF,TGCGCCAGCAGCTTAAGGGACAAAAACACCGGGGAGCTGTTTTTT
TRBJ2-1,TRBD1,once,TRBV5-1,CASSPDRPGEQFF,TGCGCCAGCAGCCCGGACAGGCCGGGGGAGCAGTTCTTC
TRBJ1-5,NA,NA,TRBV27,CASSPFSGGRNQPQHF,TGTGCCAGCAGTCCCTTTTCGGGGGGCAGGAATCAGCCCCAGCATTTT
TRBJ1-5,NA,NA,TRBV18,CASSPSSFRVPDQPQHF,TGTGCCAGCTCACCAAGTTCGTTCAGGGTCCCGGATCAGCCCCAGCATTTT
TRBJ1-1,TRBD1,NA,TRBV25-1,CASSPGTGVTNTEAFF,TGTGCCAGCAGCCCCGGGACAGGAGTGACGAACACTGAAGCTTTCTTT
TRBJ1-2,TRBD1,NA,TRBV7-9,CASSLQTGANYGYTF,TGTGCCAGCAGCCTGCAGACAGGGGCCAACTATGGCTACACCTTC
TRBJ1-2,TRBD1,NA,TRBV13,CASSSPGTERNYGYTF,TGTGCCAGCAGCTCCCCTGGGACAGAGCGGAACTATGGCTACACCTTC
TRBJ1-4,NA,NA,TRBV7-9,CASSLVTARHEKLFF,TGTGCCAGCAGCTTAGTGACAGCAAGACATGAAAAACTGTTTTTT
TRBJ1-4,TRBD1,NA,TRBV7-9,CASSQRRQGGEEKLFF,TGTGCCAGCAGCCAAAGACGACAGGGAGGTGAAGAAAAACTGTTTTTT
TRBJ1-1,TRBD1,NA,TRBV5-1,CASSSTGGVTEAFF,TGCGCCAGCAGCAGTACAGGGGGTGTAACTGAAGCTTTCTTT
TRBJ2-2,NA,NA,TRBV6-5,CASSRGRGGTGELFF,TGTGCCAGCAGTAGGGGGCGGGGCGGTACCGGGGAGCTGTTTTTT
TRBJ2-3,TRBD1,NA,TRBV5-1,CASSLVGTDRTDTQYF,TGCGCCAGCAGCTTGGTTGGGACAGACAGGACAGATACGCAGTATTTT
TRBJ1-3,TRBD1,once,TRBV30,CAWRGTGNGNTIYF,TGTGCCTGGAGAGGGACAGGGAACGGAAACACCATATATTTT
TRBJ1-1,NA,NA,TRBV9,CASSPRGLMNTEAFF,TGTGCCAGCAGCCCCAGAGGGCTGATGAACACTGAAGCTTTCTTT
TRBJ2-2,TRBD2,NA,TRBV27,CASNLAGVTNTGELFF,TGTGCCAGCAATCTCGCGGGAGTGACGAACACCGGGGAGCTGTTTTTT
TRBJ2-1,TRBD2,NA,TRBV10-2,CASSEASGDYNEQFF,TGCGCCAGCAGTGAAGCTAGCGGGGACTACAATGAGCAGTTCTTC
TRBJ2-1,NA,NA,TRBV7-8,CASSPREPSYNEQFF,TGTGCCAGCAGCCCCCGCGAGCCTTCCTACAATGAGCAGTTCTTC
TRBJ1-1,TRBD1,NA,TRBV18,CASSPGTGGLNTEAFF,TGTGCCAGCTCACCTGGGACAGGGGGTCTGAACACTGAAGCTTTCTTT
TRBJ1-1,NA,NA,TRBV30,CAWLRRRVEGTEAFF,TGTGCCTGGCTGAGGAGGAGGGTGGAAGGAACTGAAGCTTTCTTT
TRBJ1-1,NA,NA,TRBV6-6,CASRITQGGAEAFF,TGTGCCAGCAGGATAACCCAGGGTGGCGCTGAAGCTTTCTTT
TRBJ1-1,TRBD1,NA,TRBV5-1,CASSKGVAGGNTEAFF,TGCGCCAGCAGTAAAGGGGTGGCAGGGGGAAACACTGAAGCTTTCTTT
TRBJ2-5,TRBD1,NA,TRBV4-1,CASSPGTVSRETQYF,TGCGCCAGCAGCCCGGGGACAGTCTCCCGAGAGACCCAGTACTTC
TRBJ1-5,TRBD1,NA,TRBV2,CASSDPLRDRGDQPQHF,TGTGCCAGCAGTGATCCGTTGAGGGACAGGGGGGATCAGCCCCAGCATTTT
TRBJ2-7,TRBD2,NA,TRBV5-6,CASTGAGDGSYEQYF,TGTGCCAGCACGGGCGCGGGGGATGGTTCCTACGAGCAGTACTTC
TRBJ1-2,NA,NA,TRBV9,CASSALWWGQGGYTF,TGTGCCAGCAGCGCTCTTTGGTGGGGGCAGGGAGGCTACACCTTC
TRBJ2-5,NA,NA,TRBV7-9,CASSPSERGSETQYF,TGTGCCAGCAGCCCGTCTGAAAGGGGATCAGAGACCCAGTACTTC
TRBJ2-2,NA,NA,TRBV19,CASISPGVAAFTGELFF,TGTGCCAGTATTTCTCCCGGAGTAGCGGCATTCACCGGGGAGCTGTTTTTT
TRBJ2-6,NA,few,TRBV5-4,CASSLAPGAGANVLTF,TGTGCCAGCAGCTTGGCCCCCGGGGCTGGGGCCAACGTCCTGACTTTC
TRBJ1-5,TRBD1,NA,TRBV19,CASSTSLPGQGAWVQPQHF,TGTGCCAGTAGTACTTCGCTCCCGGGACAGGGGGCGTGGGTCCAGCCCCAGCATTTT
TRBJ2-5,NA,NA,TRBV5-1,CASSPGSIQETQYF,TGCGCCAGCAGCCCGGGGTCGATCCAAGAGACCCAGTACTTC
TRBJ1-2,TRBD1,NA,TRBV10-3,CAISAKQGAHYGYTF,TGTGCCATCAGTGCCAAACAGGGGGCTCACTATGGCTACACCTTC
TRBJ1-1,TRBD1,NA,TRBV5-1,CASSLDSGGRGTEAFF,TGCGCCAGCAGCTTGGATTCAGGGGGACGAGGGACTGAAGCTTTCTTT
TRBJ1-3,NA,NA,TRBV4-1,CASSQDISSGNTIYF,TGCGCCAGCAGCCAAGATATTTCCTCTGGAAACACCATATATTTT
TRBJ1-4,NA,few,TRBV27,CASSPTSATNEKLFF,TGTGCCAGCAGTCCAACCAGTGCAACTAATGAAAAACTGTTTTTT
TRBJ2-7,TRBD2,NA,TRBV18,CASSPPTSGDYEQYF,TGTGCCAGCTCACCTCCGACTAGCGGGGATTACGAGCAGTACTTC
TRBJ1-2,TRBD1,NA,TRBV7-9,CASSYRGYYGYTF,TGTGCCAGCAGCTACAGGGGTTACTATGGCTACACCTTC
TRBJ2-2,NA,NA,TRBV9,CASSGGPGSSVGTGELFF,TGTGCCAGCAGCGGGGGTCCGGGATCCTCGGTCGGGACCGGGGAGCTGTTTTTT